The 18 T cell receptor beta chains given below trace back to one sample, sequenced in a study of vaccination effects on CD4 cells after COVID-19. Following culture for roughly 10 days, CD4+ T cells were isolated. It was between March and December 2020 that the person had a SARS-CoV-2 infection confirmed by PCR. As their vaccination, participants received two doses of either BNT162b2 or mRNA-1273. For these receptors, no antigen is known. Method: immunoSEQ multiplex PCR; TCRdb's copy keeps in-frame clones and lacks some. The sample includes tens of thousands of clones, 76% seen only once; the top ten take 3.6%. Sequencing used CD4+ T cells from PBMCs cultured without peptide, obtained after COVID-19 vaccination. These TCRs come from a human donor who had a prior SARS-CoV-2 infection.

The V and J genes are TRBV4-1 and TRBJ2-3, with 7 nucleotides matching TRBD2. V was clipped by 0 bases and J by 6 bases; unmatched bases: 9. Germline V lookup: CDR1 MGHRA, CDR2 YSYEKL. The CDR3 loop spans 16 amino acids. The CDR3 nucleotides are TGCGCCAGCAGCCAAGATCTTTATCGGGAGGCCGATACGCAGTATTTT. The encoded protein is CASSQDLYREADTQYF.

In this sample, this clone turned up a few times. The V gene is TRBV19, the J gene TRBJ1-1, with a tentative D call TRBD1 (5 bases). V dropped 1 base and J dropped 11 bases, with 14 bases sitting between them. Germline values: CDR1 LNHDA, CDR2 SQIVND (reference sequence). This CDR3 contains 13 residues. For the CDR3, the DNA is TGTGCCAGTAGTATAGCAGGGACTCAGGTGGCTTTCTTT. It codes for CASSIAGTQVAFF.

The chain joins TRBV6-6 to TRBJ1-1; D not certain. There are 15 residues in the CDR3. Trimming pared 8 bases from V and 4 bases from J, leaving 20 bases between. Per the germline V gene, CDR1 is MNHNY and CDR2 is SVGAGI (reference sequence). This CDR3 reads CASQTQDGGITEAFF. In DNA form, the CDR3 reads TGTGCCAGCCAAACCCAGGATGGCGGTATCACTGAAGCTTTCTTT.

This CDR3 reads CASSYDGGRPYNEQFF. In DNA form, the CDR3 reads TGTGCCAGCAGTTACGACGGGGGACGTCCCTACAATGAGCAGTTCTTC. The chain combines TRBV6-5 with TRBJ2-1; weak D call: TRBD2 (6 bases). The ends were cut back, 2 bases at V and 2 bases at J, with 13 bases in the middle. The CDR3 runs to 16 residues. Germline-derived CDR1 and CDR2 are MNHEY and SVGAGI.

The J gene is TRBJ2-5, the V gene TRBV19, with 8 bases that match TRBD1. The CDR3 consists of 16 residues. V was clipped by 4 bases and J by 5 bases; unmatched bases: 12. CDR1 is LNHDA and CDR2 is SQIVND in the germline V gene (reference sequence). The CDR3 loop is CASSRGGTGTMETQYF. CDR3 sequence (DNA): TGTGCCAGTAGTAGGGGTGGGACAGGTACTATGGAGACCCAGTACTTC.

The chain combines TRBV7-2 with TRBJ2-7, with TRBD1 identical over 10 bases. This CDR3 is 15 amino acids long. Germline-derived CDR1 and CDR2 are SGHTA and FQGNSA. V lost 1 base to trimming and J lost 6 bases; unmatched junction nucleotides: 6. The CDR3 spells CASSLEGTGVSEQYF. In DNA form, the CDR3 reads TGTGCCAGCAGCTTAGAAGGGACAGGGGTCTCCGAGCAGTACTTC.

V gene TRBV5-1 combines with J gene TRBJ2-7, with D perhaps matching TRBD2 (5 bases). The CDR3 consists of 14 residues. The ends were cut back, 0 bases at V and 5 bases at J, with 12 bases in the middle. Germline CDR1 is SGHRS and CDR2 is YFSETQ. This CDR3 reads CASSLAHGGHEQYF. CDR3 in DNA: TGCGCCAGCAGCTTGGCCCATGGAGGCCACGAGCAGTACTTC.

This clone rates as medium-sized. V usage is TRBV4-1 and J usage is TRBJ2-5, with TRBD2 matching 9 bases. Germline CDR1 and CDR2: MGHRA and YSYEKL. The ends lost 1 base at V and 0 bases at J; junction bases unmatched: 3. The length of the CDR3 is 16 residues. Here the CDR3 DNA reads TGCGCCAGCAGCCAAGGACTAGCGGAGTACCAAGAGACCCAGTACTTC. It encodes CASSQGLAEYQETQYF.

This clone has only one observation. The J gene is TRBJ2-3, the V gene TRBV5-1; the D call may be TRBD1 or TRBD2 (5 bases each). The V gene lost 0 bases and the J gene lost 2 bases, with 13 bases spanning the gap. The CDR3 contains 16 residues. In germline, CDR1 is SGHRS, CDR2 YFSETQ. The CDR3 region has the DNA TGCGCCAGCAGCTTGGATGGGGGTGAACTCACAGATACGCAGTATTTT. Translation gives CASSLDGGELTDTQYF. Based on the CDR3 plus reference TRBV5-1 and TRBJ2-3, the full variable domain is KAGVTQTPRYLIKTRGQQVTLSCSPISGHRSVSWYQQTPGQGLQFLFEYFSETQRNKGNFPGRFSGRQFSNSRSEMNVSTLELGDSALYLCASSLDGGELTDTQYFGPGTRLTVL.

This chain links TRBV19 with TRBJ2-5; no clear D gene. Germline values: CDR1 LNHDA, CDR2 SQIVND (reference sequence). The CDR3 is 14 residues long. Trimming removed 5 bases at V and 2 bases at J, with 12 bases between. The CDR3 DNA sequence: TGTGCCAGTAGTTCCAACCTCCGTCAAGAGACCCAGTACTTC. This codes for CASSSNLRQETQYF.

CDR3 protein: CASSFDSRQFF. The DNA of the CDR3 is TGTGCCAGCAGTTTCGACAGTCGGCAGTTCTTC. The chain has TRBV28 and TRBJ2-1, with D possibly TRBD1 on 5 matching bases. Deletions cut 3 bases from V and 12 bases from J, with 9 bases between. The CDR3 length is 11 residues. Germline-derived CDR1 and CDR2 are MDHEN and SYDVKM.

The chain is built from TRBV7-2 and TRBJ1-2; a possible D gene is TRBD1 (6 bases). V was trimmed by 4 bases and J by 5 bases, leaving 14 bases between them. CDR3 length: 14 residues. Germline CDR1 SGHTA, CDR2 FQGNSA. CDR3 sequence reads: CASSSRQELYGYTF. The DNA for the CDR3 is TGTGCCAGCAGCTCCAGACAGGAGCTATATGGCTACACCTTC.

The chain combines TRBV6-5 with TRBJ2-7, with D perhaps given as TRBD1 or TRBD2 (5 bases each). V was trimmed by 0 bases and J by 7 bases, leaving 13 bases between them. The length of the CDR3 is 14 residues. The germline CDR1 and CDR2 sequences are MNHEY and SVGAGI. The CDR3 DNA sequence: TGTGCCAGCAGTTACTCGGGGGTAGTGGGTGAGCAGTACTTC. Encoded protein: CASSYSGVVGEQYF.

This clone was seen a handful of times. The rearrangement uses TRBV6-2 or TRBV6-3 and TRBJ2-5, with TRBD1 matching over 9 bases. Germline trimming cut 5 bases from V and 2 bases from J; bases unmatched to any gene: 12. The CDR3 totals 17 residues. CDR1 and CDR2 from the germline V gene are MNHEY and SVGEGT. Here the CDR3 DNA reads TGTGCCAGCAGTGTAACTCGACCGGGACAGGGACAAGAGACCCAGTACTTC. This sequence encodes CASSVTRPGQGQETQYF.

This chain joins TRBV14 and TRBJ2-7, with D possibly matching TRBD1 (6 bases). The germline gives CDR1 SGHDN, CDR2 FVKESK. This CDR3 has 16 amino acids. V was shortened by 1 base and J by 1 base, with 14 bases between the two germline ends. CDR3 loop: CASSQVTGISSYEQYF. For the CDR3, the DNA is TGTGCCAGCAGCCAAGTCACAGGGATTTCGTCCTACGAGCAGTACTTC.

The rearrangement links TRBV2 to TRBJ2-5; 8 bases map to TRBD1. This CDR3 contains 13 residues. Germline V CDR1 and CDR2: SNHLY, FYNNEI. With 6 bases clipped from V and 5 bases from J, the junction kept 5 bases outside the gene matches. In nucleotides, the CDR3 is TGTGCCAGCAGAAGGACAGGGAAGGAGACCCAGTACTTC. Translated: CASRRTGKETQYF.

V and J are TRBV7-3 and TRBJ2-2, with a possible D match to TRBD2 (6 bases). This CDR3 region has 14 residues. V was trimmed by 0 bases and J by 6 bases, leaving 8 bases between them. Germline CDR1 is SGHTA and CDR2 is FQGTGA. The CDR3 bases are TGTGCCAGCAGCTTAACTAGCGGATCCGGGGAGCTGTTTTTT. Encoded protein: CASSLTSGSGELFF.

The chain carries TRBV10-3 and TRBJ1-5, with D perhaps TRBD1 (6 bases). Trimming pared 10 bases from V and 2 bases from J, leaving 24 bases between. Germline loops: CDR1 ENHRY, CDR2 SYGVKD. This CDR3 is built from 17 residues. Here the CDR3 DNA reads TGTGCCACCCGTCCCCAGGGGTATAGCGGCGGCAATCAGCCCCAGCATTTT. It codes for CATRPQGYSGGNQPQHF.